The 16 T cell receptor beta chains below come from one sample, sequenced in a study of Tregs in tolerant kidney transplant recipients. The table came from immunoSEQ multiplex PCR; TCRdb's copy has only in-frame clones and leaves some out. The table has 35,000 to 50,000 clones, just under 97% seen once; the top ten hold 0.37%. These receptors lack a known antigen. Sequences were obtained from Tregs from blood cultured with allogeneic cells. All receptors derive from a human donor in good health.

This clone was recorded once. V and J are TRBV5-6 and TRBJ1-3; D gene uncertain. Germline-derived CDR1 and CDR2 are SGHDT and YYEEEE. V was shortened by 2 bases and J by 0 bases, with 12 bases between the two germline ends. CDR3 length: 16 residues. The CDR3: CASSFGGTSSGNTIYF. The CDR3 bases are TGTGCCAGCAGCTTTGGCGGAACGAGCTCTGGAAACACCATATATTTT.

This chain joins TRBV5-6 and TRBJ2-5; tentatively, D is TRBD1 (5 bases). Germline CDR1 SGHDT, CDR2 YYEEEE. The CDR3 runs 13 residues. Trimming removed 4 bases at V and 4 bases at J, with 11 bases between. This chain's CDR3 is CASSTTGLETQYF. CDR3 DNA sequence: TGTGCCAGCAGCACCACAGGATTAGAGACCCAGTACTTC. The entire variable domain, with the rest obtained from reference TRBV5-6 and TRBJ2-5, is as follows: DAGVTQSPTHLIKTRGQQVTLRCSPKSGHDTVSWYQQALGQGPQFIFQYYEEEERQRGNFPDRFSGHQFPNYSSELNVNALLLGDSALYLCASSTTGLETQYFGPGTRLLVL.

The chain combines TRBV9 with TRBJ2-3; D is unclear. Trimming stripped 4 bases from V and 2 bases from J, with 8 bases between. The CDR3 is made up of 13 amino acids. Germline V gene data show CDR1 as SGDLS and CDR2 as YYNGEE. CDR3 nucleotide sequence: TGTGCCAGCAGCCTTACGTACACAGATACGCAGTATTTT. It codes for CASSLTYTDTQYF.

The chain recombines TRBV7-9 with TRBJ2-3; D tentatively reads TRBD1 or TRBD2 (5 bases each). The CDR3 length is 13 residues. V lost 4 bases to trimming and J lost 6 bases, with 11 bases between them. The germline V gene has CDR1 SEHNR and CDR2 FQNEAQ (reference sequence). The CDR3 region has the DNA TGTGCCAGCAGCTCCCAAGGGGAGGATACGCAGTATTTT. It encodes CASSSQGEDTQYF.

V usage is TRBV6-6 and J usage is TRBJ1-1; a possible D gene is TRBD1 (5 bases). The CDR3 has 16 amino acids. Trimming left V 5 bases short and J 0 bases short, with 16 bases between. Germline V gene data show CDR1 as MNHNY and CDR2 as SVGAGI (reference sequence). In DNA form, the CDR3 reads TGTGCCAGCAGTCCCGGGGCAAATTCCGTGAACACTGAAGCTTTCTTT. This translates into CASSPGANSVNTEAFF.

The V gene is TRBV29-1, the J gene TRBJ1-1, with TRBD1 matching 12 bases. The CDR3 covers 17 residues. The germline V gene has CDR1 SQVTM and CDR2 ANQGSEA. V lost 4 bases, J lost 1 base, and 10 bases stayed unmatched. CDR3: CSVGRSGTGGRNTEAFF. For the CDR3, the DNA is TGCAGCGTTGGTAGATCCGGGACAGGGGGCAGGAACACTGAAGCTTTCTTT.

V and J are TRBV29-1 and TRBJ2-1, with 9 bases that match TRBD1. The CDR3 loop spans 15 amino acids. The V and J ends lost 6 bases and 7 bases, in that order; junction bases with no gene match: 13. Germline CDR1 reads SQVTM; CDR2 reads ANQGSEA. CDR3 nucleotide sequence: TGCAGCGTCCGTCCCGGGACAGGGTCGCGGAATGAGCAGTTCTTC. Its translation: CSVRPGTGSRNEQFF.

This chain joins TRBV4-1 and TRBJ2-1; the D gene is possibly TRBD1 (6 bases). CDR3 length: 18 amino acids. From germline, CDR1 is MGHRA and CDR2 YSYEKL. V lost 1 base to trimming and J lost 2 bases, with 18 bases between them. The CDR3 loop reads CASSQVSSQDSTYNEQFF. The DNA of the CDR3 is TGCGCCAGCAGCCAAGTTAGCTCCCAGGACAGCACCTACAATGAGCAGTTCTTC.

This clone has only one observation. The J gene is TRBJ1-2, the V gene TRBV6-1; a weak D match, TRBD1 (5 bases). This CDR3 spans 16 amino acids. The V gene's germline CDR1 is MNHNS and CDR2 SASEGT. Between the trimmed V and J ends, which lost 0 bases and 3 bases, there was a span of 14 bases. The CDR3 protein is CASSEAAGRRDYGYTF. The DNA of the CDR3 is TGTGCCAGCAGTGAAGCGGCGGGGCGCAGGGACTATGGCTACACCTTC.

This clone has a single count. The J gene is TRBJ2-3, the V gene TRBV11-2; 12 bases line up with TRBD2. The CDR3 totals 17 residues. CDR1 and CDR2 from the germline V gene are SGHAT and FQNNGV. V dropped 5 bases and J dropped 4; count of bases not matched to a gene: 10. The CDR3 protein is CASSRHVLAGGPDTQYF. The CDR3 region has the DNA TGTGCCAGCAGCCGTCACGTTCTAGCGGGGGGGCCAGATACGCAGTATTTT. The full variable domain, completed using reference TRBV11-2 and TRBJ2-3, is EAGVAQSPRYKIIEKRQSVAFWCNPISGHATLYWYQQILGQGPKLLIQFQNNGVVDDSQLPKDRFSAERLKGVDSTLKIQPAKLEDSAVYLCASSRHVLAGGPDTQYFGPGTRLTVL.

The rearrangement joins TRBV7-8 to TRBJ2-3; D is unclear. Germline CDR1 is SGHVS and CDR2 is FQNEAQ. The V gene lost 1 base and the J gene lost 1 base, with 12 bases spanning the gap. There are 16 residues in the CDR3. DNA of the CDR3: TGTGCCAGCAGCTTAGGTCGATCCGGAGGCACAGATACGCAGTATTTT. Protein product: CASSLGRSGGTDTQYF.

The chain links TRBV18 to TRBJ1-3; weak D call: TRBD1 (5 bases). V was trimmed by 2 bases and J by 0 bases, leaving 11 bases between them. Germline V gene sequence: CDR1 KGHSH, CDR2 LQKENI. This CDR3 is built from 16 residues. CDR3: CASSPSMDNSGNTIYF. The CDR3 bases are TGTGCCAGCTCACCATCCATGGACAACTCTGGAAACACCATATATTTT.

The chain carries TRBV4-1 and TRBJ1-4, with 8 bases fitting TRBD1. The V and J ends lost 0 bases and 8 bases, in that order; junction bases with no gene match: 8. This CDR3 has 16 amino acids. Germline loops: CDR1 MGHRA, CDR2 YSYEKL. This chain's CDR3 is CASSQDSGTGVEKLFF. Written as DNA, the CDR3 is TGCGCCAGCAGCCAAGATTCGGGGACAGGTGTGGAAAAACTGTTTTTT.

The chain uses TRBV5-6 and TRBJ2-7; no reliable D call. V gave up 1 base and J gave up 3 bases, with 8 bases separating them. The germline V gene encodes CDR1 SGHDT and CDR2 YYEEEE. The CDR3 spans 13 residues. The DNA for the CDR3 is TGTGCCAGCAGCTTGTTGGATAGCTACGAGCAGTACTTC. Translating it yields CASSLLDSYEQYF.

This chain connects TRBV15 to TRBJ1-3, with D perhaps TRBD1 (5 bases). Trimming cost V 3 bases and J 0 bases, with 15 bases left between them. The CDR3 has 17 residues. CDR1 and CDR2 (germline): LNHNV, YYDKDF (reference sequence). The CDR3 DNA sequence: TGTGCCACCAGCAGTGCCCGGGGGGGGATCTCTGGAAACACCATATATTTT. Protein: CATSSARGGISGNTIYF.

The chain carries TRBV6-6 and TRBJ1-6, with D possibly being TRBD1 (5 bases). Trimming removed 2 bases at V and 5 bases at J, with 10 bases between. The germline gives CDR1 MNHNY, CDR2 SVGAGI (reference sequence). The CDR3 contains 15 residues. DNA for the CDR3: TGTGCCAGCAGTTACAGGCAGGGAAATAATTCACCCCTCCACTTT. Encoded protein: CASSYRQGNNSPLHF.